Below, one T cell receptor (beta chain) is given with its context. Antigen unknown. This sample was taken from a study of cytomegalovirus exposure and HLA in healthy donors. Study-level findings and limits: Published work reported that the classifier diagnosed cytomegalovirus status with high specificity and sensitivity.

Germline V gives CDR1 MDHEN, CDR2 SYDVKM. Trimming cost V 6 bases and J 3 bases; bases outside gene matches: 6. The CDR3 spans 14 residues. Only in-frame clones appear in the TCRdb table, and some are missing; sequencing was by immunoSEQ multiplex PCR. Among fewer than 300,000 clones, roughly 90% were seen once, and the ten largest hold approximately 0.95%. This TCR came from a woman between 18 and 29 years old in good health and CMV-seronegative. The sample consisted of PBMCs. V gene TRBV28 combines with J gene TRBJ2-3; 7 nucleotides line up with TRBD2. The CDR3 region has the DNA TGTGCCAGCAGCATTAGCGGGTTGACAGATACGCAGTATTTT. Its translation: CASSISGLTDTQYF.